These 14 T cell receptor beta chains originate from one sample sequenced in a study of Graves' ophthalmopathy and Graves' hyperthyroidism. The TCR beta CDR3 regions underwent amplification from RNA transcripts. An opening RT-PCR round employed HTBI primers and preceded a second-round multiplex PCR. Each CDR3 protein gets one entry after TCRdb re-called the multiplex PCR reads with MiXCR. The repertoire holds almost 750,000 distinct CDR3 sequences, with around 40% as singletons. What was sequenced was peripheral blood. All receptors derive from an adult man with Graves' ophthalmopathy.

The J gene is TRBJ1-2, the V gene TRBV15; 9 bases line up with TRBD1. The ends lost 5 bases at V and 1 base at J; junction bases unmatched: 8. The germline V gene has CDR1 LNHNV and CDR2 YYDKDF (reference sequence). CDR3 size: 16 residues. CDR3 amino acids: CATSRRDRAFNYGYTF. The CDR3 nucleotides read TGTGCCACCAGCCGCCGGGACAGGGCCTTTAACTATGGCTACACCTTC. The whole variable domain, remainder taken from reference TRBV15 and TRBJ1-2, is DAMVIQNPRYQVTQFGKPVTLSCSQTLNHNVMYWYQQKSSQAPKLLFHYYDKDFNNEADTPDNFQSRRPNTSFCFLDIRSPGLGDTAMYLCATSRRDRAFNYGYTFGSGTRLTVV.

This clonotype was counted at least ten times. The rearrangement links TRBV7-6 to TRBJ2-7, with 7 bases matching TRBD1. Germline lookup yields CDR1 SGHVS and CDR2 FNYEAQ. Unmatched junction bases numbered 5, after V lost 5 bases and J lost 4 bases. The CDR3 totals 13 residues. This CDR3 is CASSVGQAYEQYF. The CDR3 coding sequence is TGTGCCAGCAGCGTAGGACAGGCTTACGAGCAGTACTTC.

This clonotype was seen many times. This sequence joins TRBV7-2 and TRBJ2-5; no firm D call. CDR3 length equals 12 residues. V lost 6 bases and J 3 bases, leaving 8 bases between the germline ends. Per the germline V gene, CDR1 is SGHTA and CDR2 is FQGNSA. The CDR3, as DNA: TGTGCCAGCAGTTACTACAAAGAGACCCAGTACTTC. It yields the protein CASSYYKETQYF.

Many counts were recorded for this clonotype. The gene calls are TRBV20-1 and TRBJ1-1; D call uncertain. Deletions cut 3 bases from V and 0 bases from J, with 11 bases between. From germline, CDR1 is DFQATT and CDR2 SNEGSKA (reference sequence). The CDR3 length is 14 residues. The CDR3: CSASDQAMNTEAFF. The CDR3, as DNA: TGCAGTGCTAGCGACCAGGCCATGAACACTGAAGCTTTCTTT.

This clonotype was recorded at least ten times. The chain combines TRBV2 with TRBJ1-2; 9 bases agree with TRBD1. Germline V CDR1 and CDR2: SNHLY, FYNNEI. The CDR3 is made up of 15 amino acids. The trim removed 1 base at V and 3 bases at J, leaving 3 bases unmatched. This chain's CDR3 is CASSEDRGLDYGYTF. The CDR3 DNA follows: TGTGCCAGCAGTGAAGACAGGGGGCTAGACTATGGCTACACCTTC.

At least ten counts were recorded for this clonotype. The J gene is TRBJ1-1, the V gene TRBV15; 10 positions match TRBD1. V lost 0 bases and J lost 4; bases outside the gene matches: 5. The CDR3 length is 16 residues. Germline lookup yields CDR1 LNHNV and CDR2 YYDKDF (reference sequence). The CDR3 reads CATSRDPGTGVTEAFF. The CDR3 DNA reads as TGTGCCACCAGCAGAGATCCTGGGACAGGGGTCACTGAAGCTTTCTTT. Full variable domain (remainder filled in from reference TRBV15 and TRBJ1-1): DAMVIQNPRYQVTQFGKPVTLSCSQTLNHNVMYWYQQKSSQAPKLLFHYYDKDFNNEADTPDNFQSRRPNTSFCFLDIRSPGLGDTAMYLCATSRDPGTGVTEAFFGQGTRLTVV.

This clonotype was found a few times. The gene calls are TRBV9 and TRBJ2-2; D call uncertain. V lost 3 bases to trimming and J lost 6 bases, with 6 bases between them. Germline-derived CDR1 and CDR2 are SGDLS and YYNGEE. The CDR3 sequence is 12 residues long. CDR3 coding DNA: TGTGCCAGCAGCGCCATCGCCGGGGAGCTGTTTTTT. It codes for CASSAIAGELFF.

This clonotype was recorded many times. The rearrangement links TRBV6-5 to TRBJ1-3; the match to TRBD1 covers 9 bases. The CDR3 is 14 residues long. The trim removed 4 bases at V and 8 bases at J, leaving 6 bases unmatched. Germline CDR1 is MNHEY and CDR2 is SVGAGI. The CDR3 sequence is CASSSATGGDTIYF. In DNA form, the CDR3 reads TGTGCCAGCAGTTCCGCGACAGGGGGGGACACCATATATTTT.

This rearrangement joins TRBV5-5 to TRBJ1-2; D is possibly TRBD1 (6 bases). There are 13 residues in the CDR3. Germline-derived CDR1 and CDR2 are SGHKS and YYEKEE (reference sequence). The ends were cut back, 1 base at V and 5 bases at J, with 9 bases in the middle. The CDR3 protein is CASSLKGEYGYTF. As DNA, the CDR3 is TGTGCCAGCAGCTTGAAGGGGGAATATGGCTACACCTTC.

This chain connects TRBV2 to TRBJ2-7; 7 bases match TRBD2. There are 17 residues in the CDR3. The germline CDR1 and CDR2 sequences are SNHLY and FYNNEI. Losses at the gene ends were 5 bases for V and 0 bases for J; bases not matched to a gene: 13. The CDR3 region has the DNA TGTGCCAGCAGTTCCCGCCAGAGTCAGCGGGACTCCTACGAGCAGTACTTC. Its protein is CASSSRQSQRDSYEQYF.

In this sample, this clonotype turned up many times. The genes are TRBV19 and TRBJ2-2; possibly TRBD1 for D (5 bases). The germline CDR1 and CDR2 sequences are LNHDA and SQIVND (reference sequence). The CDR3 runs 15 residues. V lost 3 bases, J lost 7 bases, and 15 bases lay in between. CDR3 region: CASSIMTDHDGELFF. CDR3 nucleotides: TGTGCCAGTAGTATCATGACAGATCATGACGGGGAGCTGTTTTTT.

This clonotype was counted at least ten times. This chain links TRBV7-2 with TRBJ1-3; D is unresolved. Germline CDR1 reads SGHTA; CDR2 reads FQGNSA. The length of the CDR3 is 14 residues. Trimming removed 3 bases from V and 4 bases from J, with 10 bases in between. The CDR3 nucleotides read TGTGCCAGCAGCTTTGGAGGGCCCGGAAACACCATATATTTT. This gives the protein CASSFGGPGNTIYF.

About this clonotype: An end of the junction does not agree with germline; a read error may underlie this. The rearrangement uses TRBV2 and TRBJ2-7, with D possibly being TRBD1 (6 bases). The CDR3 contains 13 residues. The V gene's germline CDR1 is SNHLY and CDR2 FYNNEI. CDR3 sequence: CASSQVTGREQYF. Written as DNA, the CDR3 is TGCGCCAGCAGCCAAGTCACAGGGCGCGAGCAGTACTTC.

A note on this clonotype: An end of the junction differs from the germline gene, which may be a read error. The chain combines TRBV25-1 with TRBJ2-2; a possible D gene is TRBD1 (6 bases). Germline CDR1 is MGHDK and CDR2 is SYGVNS. The CDR3 extends over 12 amino acids. The CDR3 coding sequence is TGTGCCATCCGAAGGGGGACCGGGGAGCTGCTTTTT. Translated, it gives CAIRRGTGELLF.